The T cell receptor (beta chain) described here comes from a study of shared clonotypes between healthy human individuals. Trimming cost V 10 bases and J 4 bases; bases outside gene matches: 13. Per germline, CDR1 MRHNA and CDR2 SNTAGT. This CDR3 region has 14 residues. This clone came up once. Antigen unknown. Study-level findings and limits: Deeper or shallower sequencing was expected to change how clonotypes are shared among donors.

Sorted-subset replicate PCR reactions were performed with approximately 0.2 ug DNA, corresponding to some 32,000 T cell genomes. Clones were sequenced by immunoSEQ multiplex PCR, and TCRdb holds only the in-frame ones, with some missing. The sample contains 1,500,000 or so clones, about 96% of which appear only once. This TCR was sampled from a man aged 25 to 40 in good health. The sample taken for sequencing was naive CD4+ T cells sorted from blood. As to subset: CD45RA+ positively selected. This chain uses TRBV6-4 with TRBJ2-7; 7 bases align to TRBD1. The CDR3 protein is CATHTRGQYYEQYF. In DNA, the CDR3 is TGTGCCACCCACACCAGGGGACAGTATTACGAGCAGTACTTC.